Sequencing of this TCR beta chain was carried out in a study of radiotherapy plus CTLA-4 blockade in lung cancer. Study in general: Objective responses emerged in 15% to 20% of patients, and roughly 30% attained disease control.

Lung cancer patients with chemo-refractory metastatic non-small-cell disease were given focal radiation plus CTLA-4 blockade with ipilimumab. Notes on the study in general: Expansion in blood of tumor-derived TCR clones was seen after radiotherapy plus ipilimumab. Interferon-beta, together with early blood T cell clone dynamics, reportedly best predicted response.

This clone occurred a few times. Its antigen is as yet unknown. Germline CDR1 reads SGHAT; CDR2 reads FQNNGV. This CDR3 has 16 residues. V shed 1 base and J 4 bases; nucleotides not matched to a gene: 6. Some clones are missing from TCRdb's copy, which holds only in-frame ones; the method was immunoSEQ multiplex PCR. In the table there are about 62,000 clones, approximately 76% of which are singletons. The sample in question was peripheral blood, obtained from a patient treated with radiotherapy plus ipilimumab. The receptor was isolated from a human donor with non-small cell lung cancer who had a complete response to radiotherapy plus ipilimumab. This chain uses TRBV11-2 with TRBJ1-4, with 7 bases fitting TRBD1. CDR3 residues: CASSLGRDSFNEKLFF. DNA for the CDR3: TGTGCCAGCAGCTTAGGAAGGGACAGCTTTAATGAAAAACTGTTTTTT.